This TCR beta chain appears in the sequencing data of a study of T cells in Graves' hyperthyroidism and ophthalmopathy. The table lists this clonotype with a count of one. Stability of Graves' hyperthyroidism was defined as absent ophthalmopathy progression within 18 months. Hyperthyroidism had been newly diagnosed in patients aged 18 to 65, and its duration was under 2 months. V lost 2 bases and J lost 0, with 8 bases in between. CDR3 length equals 14 residues. CDR1 and CDR2 from the germline V gene are DFQATT and SNEGSKA (reference sequence). Amplification yielded TCR beta CDR3 regions, with RNA transcripts as the source. The HTBI primer set was used in a first-round RT-PCR of the TCR CDR3. TCRdb used MiXCR to reprocess the multiplex PCR reads, holding one entry per CDR3 protein. The sample lists almost 600,000 distinct CDR3 sequences, around 46% seen once, with more than 7% in the top ten.

The sample taken for sequencing was peripheral blood or thyroid tissue (not recorded which). The TCR was taken from a woman under 30 with Graves' hyperthyroidism. V and J are TRBV20-1 and TRBJ2-4; D is ambiguous. The CDR3 is CSARNALAKNIQYF. The DNA of the CDR3 is TGCAGTGCTAGAAACGCTTTAGCCAAAAACATTCAGTACTTC.